These T cell receptor beta chains were read from a single sample in a study of blood T cell repertoires in COVID-19. Profiled with immunoSEQ multiplex PCR; TCRdb holds only in-frame clones, not every one. The sample contains approximately 240,000 clones, around 82% of which appear only once. Input material: peripheral blood. Source of these receptors: a woman of 80 years or more with active or convalescent COVID-19. Both conserved end residues are part of each CDR3. A D gene is named only where the DNA matches it firmly. Clone size appears in some rows only: once, few, many, or a class for an expanded clone.

>.|TRBV5-1|TRBD2|TRBJ2-1
TGCGCCAGCAGCCCGACTAGCGGGAGGGATGAGCAGTTCTTC
CASSPTSGRDEQFF
>.|TRBV2|.|TRBJ1-2
TGTGCCAGCATGGGGGACTCTAACTATGGCTACACCTTC
CASMGDSNYGYTF
>few|TRBV5-5|.|TRBJ2-1
TGTGCCAGCAGCTGGGGACGGGAGAATTACAATGAGCAGTTCTTC
CASSWGRENYNEQFF
>.|TRBV4-2|.|TRBJ2-1
TGTGCCAGCAGCCAAGTGTCTCGGGGGACTCACAATGAGCAGTTCTTC
CASSQVSRGTHNEQFF
>once|TRBV9|TRBD2|TRBJ2-3
TGTGCCAGCAGCGTAGACCTAAGGCGGGGGGTGGCAGATACGCAGTATTTT
CASSVDLRRGVADTQYF
>few|TRBV2|.|TRBJ1-1
TGTGCCAGCAGGGTCCAGGAGGCGGGCACTGAAGCTTTCTTT
CASRVQEAGTEAFF
>.|TRBV5-1|.|TRBJ1-3
TGCGCCAGCAGCTTGGGTCCACGGACAAGCTCTGGAAACACCATATATTTT
CASSLGPRTSSGNTIYF
>few|TRBV5-1|.|TRBJ1-2
TGCGCCAGCAGCTTGGGAACAGGGTCGTCCGGCTATGGCTACACCTTC
CASSLGTGSSGYGYTF
>.|TRBV7-9|.|TRBJ1-5
TGTGCCAGCAGCCCCGGAGGTGTCCGGGGCAATCAGCCCCAGCATTTT
CASSPGGVRGNQPQHF
>.|TRBV7-9|.|TRBJ1-4
TGTGCCAGCAGCTTAAATCAGGGGAATGAAAAACTGTTTTTT
CASSLNQGNEKLFF
>.|TRBV2|TRBD1|TRBJ1-4
TGTGCCAGCAGCGGAAACTTGGGACAGACTAATGAAAAACTGTTTTTT
CASSGNLGQTNEKLFF
>few|TRBV28|.|TRBJ2-7
TGTGCCAGCAGTTTCCTCCGGGACGAGCAGTACTTC
CASSFLRDEQYF
>.|TRBV5-1|.|TRBJ2-3
TGCGCCAGCAGCTTGTCCTGGGGCGGAGCAGATACGCAGTATTTT
CASSLSWGGADTQYF
>.|TRBV5-4|.|TRBJ1-2
TGTGCCAGCAGCTCCGAGGGAGGGCGCTATGGCTACACCTTC
CASSSEGGRYGYTF
>.|TRBV27|TRBD2|TRBJ2-3
TGTGCCTCAGGACTAGCGGGAGCAGATACGCAGTATTTT
CASGLAGADTQYF
>.|TRBV28|TRBD2|TRBJ2-2
TGTGCCAGCAGTTCGGACAGGGTTTGGACTAGCGGGAACACCGGGGAGCTGTTTTTT
CASSSDRVWTSGNTGELFF
>few|TRBV5-4|TRBD2|TRBJ2-1
TGTGCCAGCAGCTTCGCTAGCGGGACTTACAATGAGCAGTTCTTC
CASSFASGTYNEQFF
>.|TRBV7-9|.|TRBJ2-7
TGTGCCAGCAGCCCTAGGCCTAGCTCCTACGAGCAGTACTTC
CASSPRPSSYEQYF
>.|TRBV19|.|TRBJ2-2
TGTGCCAGTACAGGGGTCGAACTGAACACCGGGGAGCTGTTTTTT
CASTGVELNTGELFF
>.|TRBV3-1/TRBV3-2|TRBD1|TRBJ1-1
TGTGCCAGCACCCCTCGCGACAGGGTTGGAACTGAAGCTTTCTTT
CASTPRDRVGTEAFF
>.|TRBV28|.|TRBJ1-2
TGTGCCAGCGGGGGGATCTATGGCTACACCTTC
CASGGIYGYTF
>.|TRBV6-4|TRBD1|TRBJ1-2
TGTGCCAGCAGTGACTACTTGCGGGACAGGGGGTTTCTTGGCTACACCTTC
CASSDYLRDRGFLGYTF
>few|TRBV5-1|.|TRBJ1-2
TGCGCCAGCAGCTTGGAGTACAGTAAGGGCTACACCTTC
CASSLEYSKGYTF
>many|TRBV18|.|TRBJ1-6
TGTGCCAGCTCACAAACAGGGTCGGGAAATTCACCCCTCCACTTT
CASSQTGSGNSPLHF
>.|TRBV27|.|TRBJ1-4
TGTGCCAGCCATGCCGGCCAAAAGGGGTTTTTTTTT
CASHAGQKGFFF
>.|TRBV28|TRBD1|TRBJ1-2
TGTGCCAGCAGGTTGATGGACGGACAGGGGTACTATGGCTACACCTTC
CASRLMDGQGYYGYTF
>.|TRBV28|.|TRBJ1-2
TGTGCCAGCACCTTGGGGGGGGGCGACTATGGCTACACCTTC
CASTLGGGDYGYTF
>few|TRBV7-2|TRBD1|TRBJ1-4
TGTGCCAGCAGCTTAGTTACAGGGGCAAATGAAAAACTGTTTTTT
CASSLVTGANEKLFF
>.|TRBV5-1|.|TRBJ1-1
TGCGCCAGCAGCCTGACAGTGTACACTGAAGCTTTCTTT
CASSLTVYTEAFF
>.|TRBV19|.|TRBJ1-1
TGTGCCAGTAGTATAAGCAGGGCTTCCACTGAAGCTTTCTTT
CASSISRASTEAFF
>.|TRBV3-1/TRBV3-2|.|TRBJ1-1
TGTGCCAGCAGCCAAGGTGTTCACACTGGGGGGACGGGCACTGAAGCTTTCTTT
CASSQGVHTGGTGTEAFF
>.|TRBV18|TRBD2|TRBJ2-3
TGTGCCAGCTCACCGCGGATAGCGGGGGGTTACGGCACAGATACGCAGTATTTT
CASSPRIAGGYGTDTQYF
>few|TRBV5-1|.|TRBJ2-2
TGCGCCAGCCATGGGGCAACGACGAACACCGGGGAGCTGTTTTTT
CASHGATTNTGELFF
>.|TRBV29-1|.|TRBJ2-1
TGCGGGGGGGCTAGCGCCTTCTCCTACAATGAGCAGTTCTTC
CGGASAFSYNEQFF
>.|TRBV2|TRBD2|TRBJ2-7
TGTGCCAGCAAGCGGGAGGGCCCTACTTTCGAGCAGTACTTC
CASKREGPTFEQYF
>.|TRBV4-1|.|TRBJ1-1
TGCGCCAGCAGCCAAGAACAGGGAAGATCCGAAGCTTTCTTT
CASSQEQGRSEAFF
>.|TRBV5-1|TRBD1|TRBJ2-7
TGCGCCAGCAGCGCAGGGGACAGCTTCTACGAGCAGTACTTC
CASSAGDSFYEQYF
>.|TRBV19|.|TRBJ1-2
TGTGCCAGTAGCCCCAGACCCGAGGCGTATGGCTACACCTTC
CASSPRPEAYGYTF
>.|TRBV6-5|.|TRBJ2-2
TGTGCCAGCAGGGAGCGGAACACCGGGGAGCTGTTTTTT
CASRERNTGELFF